This TCR beta chain was recorded in a study of control samples from healthy donors and cancer patients. Some clones are missing from TCRdb's copy, which holds only in-frame ones; the method was immunoSEQ multiplex PCR. This sample has about 150,000 clones, with about 94% found just once. Germline V gives CDR1 SGHRS, CDR2 YFSETQ. Trimming at V came to 5 bases and at J to 0 bases, leaving 3 bases not matched to a gene. This CDR3 region has 16 residues. This TCR was sampled from a middle-aged man in good health. Input material: blood. The V gene is TRBV5-1, the J gene TRBJ2-1, with 12 bases fitting TRBD2. The CDR3 is CASRLAGGSSYNEQFF. The CDR3 DNA sequence: TGCGCCAGCAGACTAGCGGGGGGAAGCTCCTACAATGAGCAGTTCTTC.